A single sample is the source of the 14 T cell receptor beta chains below, sequenced in a study of T cell responses to AZD1222 COVID-19 vaccine. Sequencing used immunoSEQ multiplex PCR; TCRdb keeps in-frame clones, though not all of them. The table has 130,000 or so clones, roughly 93% seen once. Sequences were derived from peripheral blood, sampled on day 0 of AZD1222 vaccination. The receptor set was obtained from an adult in good health.

The chain links TRBV27 to TRBJ1-3, with D possibly being TRBD1 (5 bases). The CDR3 is 15 amino acids. CDR1 MNHEY and CDR2 SMNVEV come from the germline V gene (reference sequence). Trimming took off 6 bases at V and 8 bases at J, with 20 bases between the two ends. This CDR3 is CASRPLGDRRDTIYF. Here the CDR3 DNA reads TGTGCCAGCAGACCTCTTGGGGACCGTCGGGACACCATATATTTT.

The CDR3 reads CASSLVRAGELFF. CDR3 sequence (DNA): TGTGCCAGCAGCTTAGTCAGGGCCGGGGAGCTGTTTTTT. V is TRBV7-9 and J is TRBJ2-2; TRBD1 might be the D (5 bases). CDR1 and CDR2 from the germline V gene are SEHNR and FQNEAQ (reference sequence). Trimming removed 1 base at V and 6 bases at J, with 6 bases between. The CDR3 length is 13 residues.

The V call is TRBV7-2, the J call TRBJ2-7; TRBD2 matches 16 bases. The CDR3 totals 17 residues. V gave up 4 bases and J gave up 7 bases; unmatched junction bases: 10. The germline V gene has CDR1 SGHTA and CDR2 FQGNSA. CDR3: CASSSSGLAGGPGEQYF. DNA of the CDR3: TGTGCCAGCAGCTCCTCGGGACTAGCGGGAGGGCCCGGAGAGCAGTACTTC.

This sequence joins TRBV7-8 and TRBJ1-1; weak D call: TRBD1 (5 bases). The ends were cut back, 1 base at V and 5 bases at J, with 11 bases in the middle. The germline V gene encodes CDR1 SGHVS and CDR2 FQNEAQ. The CDR3 totals 14 residues. The CDR3: CASSLGGTETEAFF. CDR3 nucleotide sequence: TGTGCCAGCAGCTTAGGGGGGACGGAAACTGAAGCTTTCTTT.

V is TRBV28 and J is TRBJ2-3; 12 nucleotides align to TRBD2. Germline loops: CDR1 MDHEN, CDR2 SYDVKM. This CDR3 contains 18 residues. After removal of 5 bases from V and 0 bases from J, the junction contained 9 bases not matched to a gene. This chain's CDR3 is CASSPPASGRASTDTQYF. As DNA, the CDR3 is TGTGCCAGCAGTCCTCCGGCTAGCGGGAGGGCAAGCACAGATACGCAGTATTTT.

The chain has TRBV10-1 and TRBJ2-3; 7 bases match TRBD2. J gave up 2 bases and V 1 base, and 9 bases lay outside the gene matches. CDR3 length equals 17 residues. The V gene's germline CDR1 is WNHNN and CDR2 SYGVQD (reference sequence). CDR3 loop: CASSELWEGPVTDTQYF. In DNA, the CDR3 is TGCGCCAGCAGTGAGTTGTGGGAGGGCCCTGTCACAGATACGCAGTATTTT.

This sequence joins TRBV19 and TRBJ1-1; D remains ambiguous. There are 13 residues in the CDR3. Trimming stripped 2 bases from V and 5 bases from J, with 9 bases between. CDR1 is LNHDA and CDR2 is SQIVND in the germline V gene (reference sequence). The CDR3 DNA sequence: TGTGCCAGTAGTATAAGGGAACAGACTGAAGCTTTCTTT. Protein product: CASSIREQTEAFF.

The V gene is TRBV6-5, the J gene TRBJ1-5; TRBD1 might be the D (5 bases). Trimming cost V 6 bases and J 0 bases, with 12 bases left between them. This CDR3 is built from 15 residues. The V gene's germline CDR1 is MNHEY and CDR2 SVGAGI. This chain's CDR3 is CASRKGVNSNQPQHF. In nucleotides, the CDR3 is TGTGCCAGCAGAAAAGGGGTAAATAGCAATCAGCCCCAGCATTTT.

This chain links TRBV7-2 with TRBJ2-1, with D maybe TRBD2 (6 bases). The CDR3 has 14 residues. The germline gives CDR1 SGHTA, CDR2 FQGNSA. Deletions cut 5 bases from V and 7 bases from J, with 15 bases between. This CDR3 reads CASSLKTGGNEQFF. CDR3 DNA: TGTGCCAGCAGCCTTAAGACCGGGGGAAATGAGCAGTTCTTC.

This chain uses TRBV7-3 with TRBJ1-1; 7 bases fit TRBD1. With V trimmed by 8 bases and J by 3 bases, 6 bases remained unmatched. Germline CDR1 SGHTA, CDR2 FQGTGA. The CDR3 contains 13 residues. The CDR3 DNA is TGTGCCAGCCGTACTACAGGGGACACTGAAGCTTTCTTT. This codes for CASRTTGDTEAFF.

The chain employs TRBV29-1 and TRBJ2-1; TRBD2 agrees at 11 bases. With V trimmed by 2 bases and J by 4 bases, 7 bases remained unmatched. CDR3 size: 16 residues. CDR1 is SQVTM, CDR2 ANQGSEA, per germline. CDR3 coding DNA: TGCAGCGTTGAACCGCAGACTAGCGGGGATTACAATGAGCAGTTCTTC. Protein product: CSVEPQTSGDYNEQFF.

The genes are TRBV18 and TRBJ2-5; no firm D call. This CDR3 has 13 residues. Trimming removed 5 bases from V and 1 base from J, with 8 bases in between. Germline V lookup: CDR1 KGHSH, CDR2 LQKENI. Written as DNA, the CDR3 is TGTGCCAGCTCAAACTCCCGCCAAGAGACCCAGTACTTC. Protein product: CASSNSRQETQYF.

The rearrangement joins TRBV6-5 to TRBJ1-5; D possibly corresponds to TRBD1 (5 bases). CDR1 is MNHEY and CDR2 is SVGAGI in the germline V gene. Trimming cost V 0 bases and J 7 bases, with 13 bases left between them. The CDR3 has 15 residues. CDR3 in amino acids: CASSYSPGWGQPQHF. The CDR3 DNA sequence: TGTGCCAGCAGTTACTCGCCCGGATGGGGGCAGCCCCAGCATTTT.

The rearrangement links TRBV2 to TRBJ1-5; D may be TRBD1 (5 bases). Trimming removed 7 bases at V and 0 bases at J, with 13 bases between. The CDR3 contains 15 residues. Germline lookup yields CDR1 SNHLY and CDR2 FYNNEI. CDR3 amino acids: CASKKTEYSNQPQHF. For the CDR3, the DNA is TGTGCCAGCAAGAAGACAGAGTATAGCAATCAGCCCCAGCATTTT.